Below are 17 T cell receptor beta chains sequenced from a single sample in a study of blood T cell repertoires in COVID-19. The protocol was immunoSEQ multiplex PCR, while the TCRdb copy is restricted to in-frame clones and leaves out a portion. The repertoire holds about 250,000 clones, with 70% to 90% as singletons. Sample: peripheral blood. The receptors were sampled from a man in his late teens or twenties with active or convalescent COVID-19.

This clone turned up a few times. CDR3: CASSLETANRVYF. The CDR3 nucleotides are TGTGCCAGCAGCTTGGAAACGGCTAACAGGGTGTACTTC. J is TRBJ2-4 and V is TRBV11-1; TRBD1 might be the D (6 bases). CDR1 and CDR2 from the germline V gene are SGHAT and FQDESV (reference sequence). The CDR3 extends over 13 amino acids. Trimming cost V 3 bases and J 15 bases, with 18 bases left between them. Together with reference TRBV11-1 and TRBJ2-4, the CDR3 gives the full variable domain: EAEVAQSPRYKITEKSQAVAFWCDPISGHATLYWYRQILGQGPELLVQFQDESVVDDSQLPKDRFSAERLKGVDSTLKIQPAELGDSAMYLCASSLETANRVYFGAGTRLSVL.

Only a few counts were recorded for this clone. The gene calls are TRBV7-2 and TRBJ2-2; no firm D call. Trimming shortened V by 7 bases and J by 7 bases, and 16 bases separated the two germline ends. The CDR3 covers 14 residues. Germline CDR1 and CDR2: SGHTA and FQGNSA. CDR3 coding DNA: TGTGCCAGCAAGATCGTGTCTAGAGGCGGGGAGCTGTTTTTT. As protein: CASKIVSRGGELFF. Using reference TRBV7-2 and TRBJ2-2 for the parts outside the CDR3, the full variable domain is GAGVSQSPSNKVTEKGKDVELRCDPISGHTALYWYRQSLGQGLEFLIYFQGNSAPDKSGLPSDRFSAERTGGSVSTLTIQRTQQEDSAVYLCASKIVSRGGELFFGEGSRLTVL.

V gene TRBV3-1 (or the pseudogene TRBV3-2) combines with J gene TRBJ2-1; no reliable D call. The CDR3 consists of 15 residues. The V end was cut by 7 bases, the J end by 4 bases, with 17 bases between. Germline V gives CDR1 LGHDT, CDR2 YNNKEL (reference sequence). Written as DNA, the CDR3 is TGTGCCAGCACCCCTATACCGGGTTCGTACAATGAGCAGTTCTTC. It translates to CASTPIPGSYNEQFF.

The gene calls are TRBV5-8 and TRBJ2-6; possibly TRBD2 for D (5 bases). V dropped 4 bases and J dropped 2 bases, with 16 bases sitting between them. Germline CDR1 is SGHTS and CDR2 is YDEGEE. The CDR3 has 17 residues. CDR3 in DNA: TGTGCCAGCAGCCGAGGGTCTAGTCGGGCTGGGGCCAACGTCCTGACTTTC. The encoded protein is CASSRGSSRAGANVLTF.

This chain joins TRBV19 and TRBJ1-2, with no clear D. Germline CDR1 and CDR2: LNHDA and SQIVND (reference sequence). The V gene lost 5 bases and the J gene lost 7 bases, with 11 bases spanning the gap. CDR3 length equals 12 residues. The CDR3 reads CASSSGRSGYTF. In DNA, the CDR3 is TGTGCCAGTAGTTCCGGGAGAAGTGGCTACACCTTC. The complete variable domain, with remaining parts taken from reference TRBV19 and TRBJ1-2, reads DGGITQSPKYLFRKEGQNVTLSCEQNLNHDAMYWYRQDPGQGLRLIYYSQIVNDFQKGDIAEGYSVSREKKESFPLTVTSAQKNPTAFYLCASSSGRSGYTFGSGTRLTVV.

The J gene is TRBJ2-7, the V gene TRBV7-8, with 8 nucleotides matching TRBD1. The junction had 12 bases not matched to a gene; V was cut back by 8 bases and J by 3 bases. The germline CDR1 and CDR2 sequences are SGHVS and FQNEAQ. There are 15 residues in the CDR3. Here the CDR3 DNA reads TGTGCCAGCGGCTCCCGGGACAGGACCCGCTACGAGCAGTACTTC. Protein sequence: CASGSRDRTRYEQYF.

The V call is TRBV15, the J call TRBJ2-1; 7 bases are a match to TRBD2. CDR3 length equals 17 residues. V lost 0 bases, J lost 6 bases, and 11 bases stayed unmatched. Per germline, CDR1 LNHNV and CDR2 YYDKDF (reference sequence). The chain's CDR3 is CATSRDMAGDSSNEQFF. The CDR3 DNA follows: TGTGCCACCAGCAGAGATATGGCGGGAGATAGTAGCAATGAGCAGTTCTTC.

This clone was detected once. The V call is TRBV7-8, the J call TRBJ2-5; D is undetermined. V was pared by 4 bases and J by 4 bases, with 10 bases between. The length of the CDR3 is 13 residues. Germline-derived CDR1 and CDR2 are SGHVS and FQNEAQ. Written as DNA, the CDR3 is TGTGCCAGCAGCTCTAGGTTCCGAGAGACCCAGTACTTC. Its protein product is CASSSRFRETQYF.

The CDR3 sequence: CASSQDGVVLGETQYF. In nucleotides, the CDR3 is TGCGCCAGCAGCCAAGATGGGGTCGTACTAGGAGAGACCCAGTACTTC. The rearrangement joins TRBV4-3 to TRBJ2-5; D may be TRBD2 (5 bases). Per the germline V gene, CDR1 is LGHNA and CDR2 is YSLEER. V gave up 0 bases and J gave up 4 bases, with 15 bases separating them. The CDR3 extends over 16 amino acids.

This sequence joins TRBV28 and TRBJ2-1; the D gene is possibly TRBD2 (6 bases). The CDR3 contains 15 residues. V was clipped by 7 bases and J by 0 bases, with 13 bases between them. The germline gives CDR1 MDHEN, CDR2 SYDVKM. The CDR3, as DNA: TGTGCCAGCACCGGGCACGGGAGCTCCTACAATGAGCAGTTCTTC. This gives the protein CASTGHGSSYNEQFF. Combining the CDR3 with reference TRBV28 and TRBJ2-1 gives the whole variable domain DVKVTQSSRYLVKRTGEKVFLECVQDMDHENMFWYRQDPGLGLRLIYFSYDVKMKEKGDIPEGYSVSREKKERFSLILESASTNQTSMYLCASTGHGSSYNEQFFGPGTRLTVL.

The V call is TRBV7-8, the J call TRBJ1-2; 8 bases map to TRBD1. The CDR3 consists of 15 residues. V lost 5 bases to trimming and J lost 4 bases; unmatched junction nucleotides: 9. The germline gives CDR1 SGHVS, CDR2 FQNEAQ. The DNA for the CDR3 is TGTGCCAGCAGCCTCGACGGACAGGGCAGCTATGGCTACACCTTC. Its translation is CASSLDGQGSYGYTF. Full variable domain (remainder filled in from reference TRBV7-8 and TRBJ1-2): GAGVSQSPRYKVAKRGQDVALRCDPISGHVSLFWYQQALGQGPEFLTYFQNEAQLDKSGLPSDRFFAERPEGSVSTLKIQRTQQEDSAVYLCASSLDGQGSYGYTFGSGTRLTVV.

The CDR3, as DNA: TGTGCCAGCAGTTTGGGACTAGCGGGACCCACCGGGGAGCTGTTTTTT. Translating it yields CASSLGLAGPTGELFF. J is TRBJ2-2 and V is TRBV11-3, with TRBD2 identical over 13 bases. The V segment lost 6 bases and the J segment 4 bases; nucleotides outside the gene matches: 5. The CDR3 extends over 16 amino acids. Germline loops: CDR1 SGHNT, CDR2 YENEEA.

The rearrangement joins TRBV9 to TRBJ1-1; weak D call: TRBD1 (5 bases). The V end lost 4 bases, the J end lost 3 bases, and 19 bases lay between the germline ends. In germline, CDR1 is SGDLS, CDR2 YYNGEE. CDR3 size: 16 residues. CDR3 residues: CASSLNSDPGDTEAFF. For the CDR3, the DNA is TGTGCCAGCAGCTTAAACAGTGATCCGGGGGACACTGAAGCTTTCTTT.

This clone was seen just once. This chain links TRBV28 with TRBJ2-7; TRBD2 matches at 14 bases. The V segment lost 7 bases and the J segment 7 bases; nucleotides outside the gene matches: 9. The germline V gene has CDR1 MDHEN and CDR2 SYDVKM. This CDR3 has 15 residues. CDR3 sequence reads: CASNIGTSGSYEQYF. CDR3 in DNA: TGTGCCAGCAATATTGGGACTAGCGGGAGTTATGAGCAGTACTTC.

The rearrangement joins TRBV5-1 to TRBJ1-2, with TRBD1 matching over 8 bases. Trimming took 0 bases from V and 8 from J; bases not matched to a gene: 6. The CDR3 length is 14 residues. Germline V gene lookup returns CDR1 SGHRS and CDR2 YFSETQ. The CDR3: CASSLARQGYGYTF. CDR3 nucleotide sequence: TGCGCCAGCAGCTTGGCCCGACAGGGGTACGGCTACACCTTC.

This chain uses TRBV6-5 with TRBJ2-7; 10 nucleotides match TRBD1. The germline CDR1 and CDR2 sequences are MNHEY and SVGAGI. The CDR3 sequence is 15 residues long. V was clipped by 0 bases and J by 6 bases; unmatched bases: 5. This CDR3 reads CASSYSETGGAEQYF. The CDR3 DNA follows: TGTGCCAGCAGTTACTCTGAGACAGGGGGCGCCGAGCAGTACTTC.

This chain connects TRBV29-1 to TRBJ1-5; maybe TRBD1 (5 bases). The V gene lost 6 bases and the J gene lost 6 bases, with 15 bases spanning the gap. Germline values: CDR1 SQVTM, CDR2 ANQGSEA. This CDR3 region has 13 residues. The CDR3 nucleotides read TGCAGCGTAGCAGACAGCCTGGGTCAGCCCCAGCATTTT. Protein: CSVADSLGQPQHF.